The TCR beta chain described here comes from a study of monozygotic twins with inflammatory bowel disease. After re-calling the 5' RACE reads, TCRdb lists one entry per CDR3 protein, DNA absent. Here the sample table reports around 190,000 distinct CDR3 sequences. Germline loops: CDR1 SGHRS, CDR2 YFSETQ. CDR3 length equals 14 residues. Sequencing used blood. J is TRBJ2-3 and V is TRBV5-1. This clonotype was sampled from a human donor with ulcerative colitis or Crohn's disease, or a healthy co-twin of an affected twin (not recorded which). The CDR3 spells CASSLTGAADTQYF.